This T cell receptor (beta chain) was identified during a study of T cell responses to AZD1222 COVID-19 vaccine. Study outcomes and limitations: Mostly white British, mostly female donors; authors suggested clonal diversity may be underestimated. Repertoires in all cases were sampled only once the peak T cell response had passed. After two AZD1222 doses, spike-specific TCR breadth and depth rose versus day 0. Just five or six AZD1222 recipients were seropositive at baseline.

Notes on this clone: Its matching antigen is unknown.

Using immunoSEQ multiplex PCR, the repertoire was profiled, and TCRdb retains in-frame clones only, with some absent. Here the sample spans around 45,000 clones, about 92% being singletons. V dropped 3 bases and J dropped 4 bases, with 9 bases sitting between them. The CDR3 covers 13 residues. Germline V lookup: CDR1 SGHVS, CDR2 FQNEAQ. V and J are TRBV7-8 and TRBJ1-2; TRBD1 is a possible D gene (5 bases). The clonotype was recovered from an adult who received the AZD1222 COVID-19 vaccine. The sample in question was peripheral blood, obtained 28 days after the second AZD1222 dose. The CDR3 loop is CASSFGQGYGYTF. DNA for the CDR3: TGTGCCAGCAGCTTTGGCCAGGGCTATGGCTACACCTTC.